There are a few counts of the clone carrying this T cell receptor beta chain. Antigen specificity is unknown. Time point reported: persistent/refractory GD, antithyroid drugs over 5 years with positive TRAb. From PBMCs, RNA was extracted and then used to make the TCR library. An endocrinology department in Xi'an, China, supplied the patients. Arm-PCR of CDR3 regions and iRepertoire HTBI primers were the basis on which TCR beta libraries were built. Source study methods: The study identified roughly 59 TRBV and some 15 TRBJ segments across samples. One entry per CDR3 protein results from TCRdb running MiXCR on the multiplex PCR reads. TCRdb assigned the V and J calls; the authors' analysis was not used. This table holds about 310,000 distinct CDR3 sequences, under 25% found once. This sample stems from a study of regulatory T cells in long-lasting Graves disease. Findings of the study overall: The study found persistent patients shared more public clonotypes (roughly 3,000) than new patients (just over 950).

The material sequenced was peripheral blood mononuclear cells (PBMCs), taken when the disease was refractory, from a patient treated with antithyroid drugs. This TCR came from a female donor with Graves disease.

The CDR3 loop is CASSEQRELVYEQYF. CDR3 coding DNA: TGTGCCAGCAGTGAACAGCGGGAGTTGGTTTACGAGCAGTACTTC. V usage is TRBV6-2 or TRBV6-3 and J usage is TRBJ2-7; 8 bases match TRBD2. The J segment lost 4 bases and the V segment lost 5 bases, leaving 10 bases of the junction unmatched. Germline V gives CDR1 MNHEY, CDR2 SVGEGT. The CDR3 has 15 amino acids.